This is a list of T cell receptor beta chains from one sample in a study of vaccination effects on CD4 cells after COVID-19. These receptors' antigens are unknown. Repertoires were generated with immunoSEQ multiplex PCR, while TCRdb's copy carries only in-frame clones and drops some. The data contain tens of thousands of clones, roughly 80% of them singletons. This specimen was CD4+ T cells from PBMCs cultured with SARS-CoV-2 spike peptides, taken before COVID-19 vaccination. The receptors derive from a human donor who received a COVID-19 vaccine. Each CDR3 is given with its conserved first and last residue. D genes are given only for firm matches. Clone size is stated in some rows and not others, as once, few, many or a class when expanded.

D,size,J,V,DNA,CDR3
.,.,TRBJ1-1,TRBV7-2,TGTGCCAGCAGCTTAAGCCGGAACACTGAAGCTTTCTTT,CASSLSRNTEAFF
.,few,TRBJ2-3,TRBV29-1,TGCAGCGTCACGGGGGGCACAGATACGCAGTATTTT,CSVTGGTDTQYF
.,.,TRBJ1-6,TRBV9,TGTGCCAGCAGCGTAACTCACGGAAATTCACCCCTCCACTTT,CASSVTHGNSPLHF
.,.,TRBJ2-6,TRBV19,TGTGCCAGTAGTCGACAGGTCTCTGGGGCCAACGTCCTGACTTTC,CASSRQVSGANVLTF
TRBD1,.,TRBJ2-3,TRBV3-1/TRBV3-2,TGTGCCAGCAGCCAAGATGTACAGGGGGCGGATACGCAGTATTTT,CASSQDVQGADTQYF
.,.,TRBJ1-6,TRBV28,TGTGCCAGCAGTGCTATAGGGTTGCGGTCACCCCTCCACTTT,CASSAIGLRSPLHF
.,.,TRBJ2-5,TRBV7-6,TGTGCCAGCAGCTTAGATGGGGGGGGGCGAAAGGTCCAGTACTTC,CASSLDGGGRKVQYF
TRBD1,.,TRBJ1-2,TRBV6-5,TGTGCCAGCAGTTACGACGGACAGGGGAGTATTTATGGCTACACCTTC,CASSYDGQGSIYGYTF
.,.,TRBJ1-5,TRBV30,TGTGCCTGGCTTCAGCCCCAGCATTTT,CAWLQPQHF
.,.,TRBJ1-6,TRBV27,TGTGCCAGCAGTAAATCCCCGGGGCCGGGGGCAGGCTCACCCCTCCACTTT,CASSKSPGPGAGSPLHF
TRBD1,once,TRBJ1-2,TRBV6-2/TRBV6-3,TGTGCCAGCAGCTCCGGGATGACAGGGCACTATGGCTACACCTTC,CASSSGMTGHYGYTF
TRBD2,.,TRBJ2-3,TRBV19,TGTGCCAGTAGTATAGGCCCCGGACTAGCGGGGGCCTGGACGCAGTATTTT,CASSIGPGLAGAWTQYF
.,.,TRBJ2-4,TRBV7-9,TGTGCCAGCTCGGGGGTGGAAAACATTCAGTACTTC,CASSGVENIQYF
.,.,TRBJ2-3,TRBV4-1,TGCGCCAGCAGCCAAGAGCCCACAGATACGCAGTATTTT,CASSQEPTDTQYF
TRBD1,.,TRBJ2-3,TRBV5-1,TGCGCCAGCAGCGCCACCGGGACAGGGGGGGCAAATACGCAGTATTTT,CASSATGTGGANTQYF
TRBD2,.,TRBJ2-5,TRBV27,TGTGCCAGCAGTTTAGGGGCTAGCGGGGGCCCGTACCAAGAGACCCAGTACTTC,CASSLGASGGPYQETQYF
TRBD2,.,TRBJ2-5,TRBV9,TGTGCCAGATACCAATGGCTAGCGGGGGGGCGGCGGGAGACCCAGTACTTC,CARYQWLAGGRRETQYF
TRBD1,few,TRBJ1-6,TRBV18,TGTGCCAGCTCCCCACAGGGGAATTCACCCCTCCACTTT,CASSPQGNSPLHF
.,.,TRBJ2-1,TRBV27,TGTGCCAGCAGTTTCAGGCCTATAGGCCACAATGAGCAGTTCTTC,CASSFRPIGHNEQFF
.,once,TRBJ2-5,TRBV27,TGTGCCAGCAGCCCGGGACAACAAGAGACCCAGTACTTC,CASSPGQQETQYF
.,.,TRBJ2-1,TRBV6-1,TGTGCCAGCAGTGAACACCAGAGCTCCTACAATGAGCAGTTCTTC,CASSEHQSSYNEQFF
.,.,TRBJ2-1,TRBV7-3,TGTGCCAGCAGCTTAACTGGTGCCATCTCCTACAATGAGCAGTTCTTC,CASSLTGAISYNEQFF
.,.,TRBJ2-3,TRBV5-1,TGCGCCAGCAGCTTGGATCTGGGGGGCGCGACAGATACGCAGTATTTT,CASSLDLGGATDTQYF
TRBD1,.,TRBJ1-5,TRBV18,TGTGCCAGCTCACGGGGACAGGGAAGTATTGATCAGCCCCAGCATTTT,CASSRGQGSIDQPQHF
.,.,TRBJ2-1,TRBV5-1,TGCGCCAGCAGCATTCTAGCGTTTTATGGTGAGCAGTTCTTC,CASSILAFYGEQFF
TRBD1,once,TRBJ2-1,TRBV6-5,TGTGCCAGCAGCTACGACAGGGACGGCTACAATGAGCAGTTCTTC,CASSYDRDGYNEQFF
.,.,TRBJ2-5,TRBV10-1,TGCGCCAGCAGTAATGGACAGCGCCAAGAGACCCAGTACTTC,CASSNGQRQETQYF
.,.,TRBJ1-2,TRBV24-1,TGTGCCACCAGTGCAGCGGCAGGAGTAGGCTACACCTTC,CATSAAAGVGYTF
.,.,TRBJ1-6,TRBV5-1,TGCGCCAGCAGCTTCGGACAGAGTAATTCACCCCTCCACTTT,CASSFGQSNSPLHF